A single sample is the source of the 20 T cell receptor beta chains below, sequenced in a study of cytomegalovirus exposure and HLA in healthy donors. PCR amplification relied on 60 Vbeta primers (plus 13 Jbeta primers). The method was immunoSEQ multiplex PCR; TCRdb's version includes in-frame clones alone and lacks a portion of them. Altogether more than 85,000 clones are present, under 80% being singletons, with the ten largest covering 8.6%. The sample comprised PBMCs. The receptors originated from a woman in her forties in good health and CMV-seropositive.

The rearrangement links TRBV27 to TRBJ1-5, with D maybe TRBD1 (5 bases). V lost 6 bases and J 4 bases, leaving 10 bases between the germline ends. The CDR3 is 13 residues long. Per the germline V gene, CDR1 is MNHEY and CDR2 is SMNVEV (reference sequence). The CDR3 DNA follows: TGTGCCAGCAGCTGGGGCACTAATCAGCCCCAGCATTTT. Its protein product is CASSWGTNQPQHF.

The chain carries TRBV4-1 and TRBJ1-2; TRBD1 matches at 8 bases. The CDR3 sequence is 14 residues long. Looked up from germline, CDR1 is MGHRA and CDR2 is YSYEKL. The ends lost 2 bases at V and 8 bases at J; junction bases unmatched: 7. As DNA, the CDR3 is TGCGCCAGCAGCCAACAGGGGGCAGGAGAAGGCTACACCTTC. It translates to CASSQQGAGEGYTF.

This clone was seen only once. V usage is TRBV19 and J usage is TRBJ1-3, with D tentatively TRBD1 (6 bases). Trimming took 1 base from V and 0 from J, leaving 16 bases between them. The germline V gene has CDR1 LNHDA and CDR2 SQIVND (reference sequence). The CDR3 runs 18 residues. CDR3 loop: CASSIATGQLRSGNTIYF. CDR3 in DNA: TGTGCCAGTAGTATAGCCACCGGACAGTTGCGCTCTGGAAACACCATATATTTT. Based on the CDR3 plus reference TRBV19 and TRBJ1-3, the full variable domain is DGGITQSPKYLFRKEGQNVTLSCEQNLNHDAMYWYRQDPGQGLRLIYYSQIVNDFQKGDIAEGYSVSREKKESFPLTVTSAQKNPTAFYLCASSIATGQLRSGNTIYFGEGSWLTVV.

The rearrangement joins TRBV5-4 to TRBJ2-1; 7 bases line up with TRBD2. The CDR3 is 16 amino acids. Germline-derived CDR1 and CDR2 are SGHNT and YYREEE (reference sequence). V gave up 5 bases and J gave up 2 bases; unmatched junction bases: 10. This chain's CDR3 is CASRGSGGRTYNEQFF. CDR3 sequence (DNA): TGTGCCAGCAGGGGTTCCGGGGGGAGAACCTACAATGAGCAGTTCTTC. Full variable domain (rest looked up from reference TRBV5-4 and TRBJ2-1): ETGVTQSPTHLIKTRGQQVTLRCSSQSGHNTVSWYQQALGQGPQFIFQYYREEENGRGNFPPRFSGLQFPNYSSELNVNALELDDSALYLCASRGSGGRTYNEQFFGPGTRLTVL.

CDR3 sequence: CASSRWTGGREGYTF. The CDR3 DNA sequence: TGTGCCAGCAGCCGTTGGACAGGCGGGAGGGAAGGCTACACCTTC. The chain links TRBV13 to TRBJ1-2, with 7 bases identical to TRBD1. The V and J ends lost 5 bases and 8 bases, in that order; junction bases with no gene match: 14. The germline gives CDR1 PRHDT, CDR2 FYEKMQ (reference sequence). There are 15 residues in the CDR3.

With respect to this clone: This sample includes further DNA sequences coding for the same CDR3. This chain uses TRBV10-3 with TRBJ2-1, with no clear D. This CDR3 region has 16 residues. The germline V and J ends were trimmed by 6 bases and 0 bases, with 15 bases remaining between them. CDR1 ENHRY and CDR2 SYGVKD come from the germline V gene. The CDR3 protein is CAISEAYPVSYNEQFF. CDR3 nucleotides: TGTGCCATCAGCGAGGCTTACCCGGTCTCCTACAATGAGCAGTTCTTC.

This clone was counted once. The rearrangement uses TRBV9 and TRBJ2-5; D possibly corresponds to TRBD1 (6 bases). The CDR3 loop spans 13 amino acids. V shed 3 bases and J shed 5 bases, with 11 bases lying between them. In germline, CDR1 is SGDLS, CDR2 YYNGEE. The CDR3 DNA reads TGTGCCAGCAGCGCACAGGGATTTGAGACCCAGTACTTC. Its translation: CASSAQGFETQYF. Drawing the rest from reference TRBV9 and TRBJ2-5, the complete variable domain is DSGVTQTPKHLITATGQRVTLRCSPRSGDLSVYWYQQSLDQGLQFLIQYYNGEERAKGNILERFSAQQFPDLHSELNLSSLELGDSALYFCASSAQGFETQYFGPGTRLLVL.

This chain joins TRBV7-9 and TRBJ1-1; TRBD1 matches 10 bases. The CDR3 totals 13 residues. Germline lookup yields CDR1 SEHNR and CDR2 FQNEAQ (reference sequence). The V and J ends lost 5 bases and 7 bases, in that order; junction bases with no gene match: 4. The CDR3: CASSLGTGVEAFF. The DNA for the CDR3 is TGTGCCAGCAGCCTAGGGACAGGGGTTGAAGCTTTCTTT. The variable domain in full, completed from reference TRBV7-9 and TRBJ1-1, reads DTGVSQNPRHKITKRGQNVTFRCDPISEHNRLYWYRQTLGQGPEFLTYFQNEAQLEKSRLLSDRFSAERPKGSFSTLEIQRTEQGDSAMYLCASSLGTGVEAFFGQGTRLTVV.

The chain carries TRBV28 and TRBJ2-7; D not resolved. V shed 6 bases and J shed 0 bases, with 27 bases lying between them. CDR1 is MDHEN and CDR2 is SYDVKM in the germline V gene. The CDR3 totals 19 residues. CDR3 sequence: CASSLTIKAATAYSYEQYF. Written as DNA, the CDR3 is TGTGCCAGCAGCCTCACCATTAAGGCGGCAACCGCCTACTCCTACGAGCAGTACTTC.

The J gene is TRBJ1-1, the V gene TRBV28, with unresolved D. V lost 7 bases and J lost 7, with 10 bases in between. Germline V gene data show CDR1 as MDHEN and CDR2 as SYDVKM. The CDR3 totals 11 residues. CDR3 residues: CASNFLSEAFF. The DNA for the CDR3 is TGTGCCAGCAACTTCCTAAGTGAAGCTTTCTTT. Looking up the rest from reference TRBV28 and TRBJ1-1 gives the full variable domain: DVKVTQSSRYLVKRTGEKVFLECVQDMDHENMFWYRQDPGLGLRLIYFSYDVKMKEKGDIPEGYSVSREKKERFSLILESASTNQTSMYLCASNFLSEAFFGQGTRLTVV.

V gene TRBV5-1 combines with J gene TRBJ1-2; D possibly corresponds to TRBD1 (5 bases). Germline CDR1 SGHRS, CDR2 YFSETQ. Trimming took 2 bases from V and 6 from J, leaving 11 bases between them. The CDR3 is made up of 13 amino acids. Written as DNA, the CDR3 is TGCGCCAGCAGCTTAGGGCAGGGTGATGGCTACACCTTC. Residues: CASSLGQGDGYTF.

The V gene is TRBV19, the J gene TRBJ1-5, with D possibly being TRBD1 (5 bases). V was trimmed by 6 bases and J by 4 bases, leaving 16 bases between them. Germline CDR1 reads LNHDA; CDR2 reads SQIVND (reference sequence). The CDR3 has 15 amino acids. In DNA, the CDR3 is TGTGCCAGTAGCCTAACCAATGGGGCGAATCAGCCCCAGCATTTT. Encoded protein: CASSLTNGANQPQHF.

The gene calls are TRBV28 and TRBJ2-7; TRBD1 might be the D (6 bases). The CDR3 is made up of 13 amino acids. CDR1 MDHEN and CDR2 SYDVKM come from the germline V gene. V was trimmed by 4 bases and J by 3 bases, leaving 10 bases between them. The CDR3 coding sequence is TGTGCCAGCAGTTACCCGGGACACTACGAGCAGTACTTC. Amino acid sequence: CASSYPGHYEQYF.

V and J are TRBV2 and TRBJ1-5; TRBD1 agrees at 10 bases. This CDR3 is built from 17 residues. Germline CDR1 reads SNHLY; CDR2 reads FYNNEI. J was trimmed by 4 bases and V by 4 bases; bases with no gene match: 10. In DNA form, the CDR3 reads TGTGCCAGCAGTGGATTTACGGGACAGGGGTCTAATCAGCCCCAGCATTTT. It translates to CASSGFTGQGSNQPQHF. Complete variable domain (other parts from reference TRBV2 and TRBJ1-5): EPEVTQTPSHQVTQMGQEVILRCVPISNHLYFYWYRQILGQKVEFLVSFYNNEISEKSEIFDDQFSVERPDGSNFTLKIRSTKLEDSAMYFCASSGFTGQGSNQPQHFGDGTRLSIL.

The rearrangement uses TRBV5-1 and TRBJ1-4; TRBD1 aligns across 9 bases. The CDR3 length is 16 residues. V lost 0 bases, J lost 7 bases, and 7 bases stayed unmatched. The V gene's germline CDR1 is SGHRS and CDR2 YFSETQ. CDR3 sequence reads: CASSLGTGGGVEKLFF. For the CDR3, the DNA is TGCGCCAGCAGCTTGGGCACAGGGGGCGGGGTTGAAAAACTGTTTTTT.

There are a few counts of this clone. The J gene is TRBJ1-1, the V gene TRBV10-1; 7 bases agree with TRBD1. The V gene's germline CDR1 is WNHNN and CDR2 SYGVQD (reference sequence). V was pared by 6 bases and J by 11 bases, with 12 bases of the junction left unmatched. The CDR3 has 13 amino acids. CDR3 amino acids: CASRDTGAGVAFF. The CDR3, as DNA: TGCGCCAGCAGGGACACAGGGGCCGGAGTGGCTTTCTTT.

In its sample, this clone was seen once. The chain links TRBV10-1 to TRBJ2-3; 12 positions match TRBD2. Germline trimming cut 4 bases from V and 15 bases from J; bases unmatched to any gene: 14. The germline V gene has CDR1 WNHNN and CDR2 SYGVQD (reference sequence). The CDR3 runs to 15 residues. CDR3 region: CASSALLAGGSTQYF. DNA for the CDR3: TGCGCCAGCAGTGCCCTTCTAGCGGGAGGGTCCACACAATATTTT.

The table lists this clone with a few counts. The V call is TRBV7-9, the J call TRBJ1-3; D remains ambiguous. In germline, CDR1 is SEHNR, CDR2 FQNEAQ (reference sequence). V lost 5 bases and J lost 4, with 12 bases in between. The length of the CDR3 is 14 residues. CDR3 sequence: CASSRGMRGNTIYF. CDR3 DNA: TGTGCCAGCAGCCGAGGAATGAGGGGAAACACCATATATTTT. Full variable domain (rest looked up from reference TRBV7-9 and TRBJ1-3): DTGVSQNPRHKITKRGQNVTFRCDPISEHNRLYWYRQTLGQGPEFLTYFQNEAQLEKSRLLSDRFSAERPKGSFSTLEIQRTEQGDSAMYLCASSRGMRGNTIYFGEGSWLTVV.

This clone occurred a few times. The chain carries TRBV2 and TRBJ2-5; the D is unclear. Germline V CDR1 and CDR2: SNHLY, FYNNEI. Trimming cost V 8 bases and J 5 bases, with 12 bases left between them. The CDR3 loop spans 12 amino acids. CDR3 in amino acids: CASGEVEETQYF. The CDR3 nucleotides are TGTGCCAGCGGCGAGGTGGAGGAGACCCAGTACTTC.

This chain links TRBV10-3 with TRBJ1-1, with D unclear. The V gene lost 0 bases and the J gene lost 2 bases, with 10 bases spanning the gap. Germline assignment: CDR1 ENHRY and CDR2 SYGVKD. The CDR3 extends over 15 amino acids. CDR3 bases: TGTGCCATCAGTGAGTCGACGGGATTAAACACTGAAGCTTTCTTT. This gives the protein CAISESTGLNTEAFF.